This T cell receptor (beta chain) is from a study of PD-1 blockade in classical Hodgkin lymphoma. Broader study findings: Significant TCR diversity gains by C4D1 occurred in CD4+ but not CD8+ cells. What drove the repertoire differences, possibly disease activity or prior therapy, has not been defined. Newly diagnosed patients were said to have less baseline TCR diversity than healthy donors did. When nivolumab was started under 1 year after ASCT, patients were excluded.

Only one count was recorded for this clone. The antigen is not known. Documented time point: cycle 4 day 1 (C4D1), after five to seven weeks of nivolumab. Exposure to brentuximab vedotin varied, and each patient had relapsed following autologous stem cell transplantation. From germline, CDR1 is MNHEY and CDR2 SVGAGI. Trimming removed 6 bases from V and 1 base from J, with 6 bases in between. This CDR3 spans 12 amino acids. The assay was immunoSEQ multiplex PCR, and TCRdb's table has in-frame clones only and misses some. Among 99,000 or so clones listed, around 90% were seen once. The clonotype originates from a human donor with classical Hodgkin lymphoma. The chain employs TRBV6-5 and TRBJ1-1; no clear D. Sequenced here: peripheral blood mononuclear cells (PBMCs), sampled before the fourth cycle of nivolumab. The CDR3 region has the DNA TGTGCCAGCAGGGCGGCGAACACTGAAGCTTTCTTT. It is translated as CASRAANTEAFF.